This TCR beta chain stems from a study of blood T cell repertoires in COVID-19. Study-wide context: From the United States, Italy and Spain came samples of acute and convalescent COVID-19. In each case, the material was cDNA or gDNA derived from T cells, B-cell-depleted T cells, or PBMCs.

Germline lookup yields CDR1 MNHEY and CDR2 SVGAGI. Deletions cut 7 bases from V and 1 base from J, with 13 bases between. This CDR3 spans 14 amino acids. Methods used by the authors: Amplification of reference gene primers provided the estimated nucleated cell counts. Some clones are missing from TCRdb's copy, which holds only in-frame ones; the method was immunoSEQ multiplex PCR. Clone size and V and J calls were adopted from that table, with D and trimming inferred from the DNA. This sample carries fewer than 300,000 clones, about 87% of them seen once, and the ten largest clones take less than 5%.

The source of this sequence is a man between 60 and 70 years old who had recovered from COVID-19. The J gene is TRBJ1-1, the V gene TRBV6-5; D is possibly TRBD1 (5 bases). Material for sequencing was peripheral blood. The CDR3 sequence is CASTPGSANTEAFF. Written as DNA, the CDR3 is TGTGCCAGCACTCCAGGGTCAGCGAACACTGAAGCTTTCTTT.